This TCR beta chain is from a study of cytomegalovirus exposure and HLA in healthy donors. Study-wide findings and caveats: A few of the chains that were CMV-associated were confirmed in vitro to be specific for CMV antigens. Accurate prediction of HLA-A and HLA-B alleles (for most subjects) was reportedly achieved from TCR beta sequences.

This clone has only a few counts. Its target is not known. Researchers ran the PCR with 60 Vbeta and 13 Jbeta primers. Profiling relied on immunoSEQ multiplex PCR, and the TCRdb table lists in-frame clones only, not all of them. The data hold fewer than 150,000 clones, with more than 70% observed a single time. This CDR3 is 17 amino acids long. V lost 0 bases and J lost 0, with 9 bases in between. Germline values: CDR1 MRHNA, CDR2 SNTAGT. Sample: PBMCs. The source is a man over 45 in good health and CMV-seronegative. V gene TRBV6-4 combines with J gene TRBJ2-6; D gene uncertain. CDR3 region: CASSDSPLSSGANVLTF. The DNA of the CDR3 is TGTGCCAGCAGTGACTCACCACTCTCCTCTGGGGCCAACGTCCTGACTTTC.